This passage covers 7 T cell receptor beta chains from one sample sequenced in a study of Ad26.COV2.S vaccination and SARS-CoV-2 variants. Treatment in this sample: 19 received Ad26.COV2.S at low or high dose, single or two shots; 5 received placebo; per-sample allocation not given. At day 63 after the first vaccine or placebo injection, samples were drawn. Libraries were prepared by immunoSEQ multiplex PCR; TCRdb keeps only in-frame clonotypes and omits some of them. This table has around 340,000 clones, more than 85% appearing once. The starting material was peripheral blood, obtained in a trial of Ad26.COV2.S vaccine versus placebo. These receptors were collected from a person between 18 and 60 years old who received the Ad26.COV2.S COVID-19 vaccine or a placebo.

This clone has just one count. The V and J genes are TRBV5-1 and TRBJ2-7; TRBD2 agrees at 7 bases. Germline CDR1 and CDR2: SGHRS and YFSETQ. The CDR3 extends over 15 amino acids. V lost 0 bases to trimming and J lost 3 bases; unmatched junction nucleotides: 6. The CDR3 sequence is CASSLAPSGLYEQYF. The CDR3 region has the DNA TGCGCCAGCAGCTTGGCGCCTAGCGGACTCTACGAGCAGTACTTC.

The chain joins TRBV2 to TRBJ1-4; 8 bases match TRBD1. V was clipped by 1 base and J by 12 bases; unmatched bases: 4. Per the germline V gene, CDR1 is SNHLY and CDR2 is FYNNEI. The CDR3 is 13 residues long. CDR3 region: CASSEGTGMELFF. CDR3 nucleotides: TGTGCCAGCAGTGAAGGGACAGGGATGGAACTGTTTTTT.

This clone was seen more than once but under ten times. This CDR3 reads CASSVKGVGDSPLHF. CDR3 DNA sequence: TGTGCCAGCAGCGTAAAGGGGGTTGGGGATTCACCCCTCCACTTT. V and J are TRBV9 and TRBJ1-6, with D perhaps TRBD1 (6 bases). Germline V gives CDR1 SGDLS, CDR2 YYNGEE. Trimming took off 1 base at V and 8 bases at J, with 13 bases between the two ends. The CDR3 has 15 residues.

For this clone: Different DNA sequences within this sample yield the same CDR3. The genes are TRBV5-1 and TRBJ1-1; D unclear. CDR1 SGHRS and CDR2 YFSETQ come from the germline V gene. Deletions cut 0 bases from V and 2 bases from J, with 8 bases between. This CDR3 spans 14 amino acids. The CDR3, as DNA: TGCGCCAGCAGCTTGGGTGGCCCTAACACTGAAGCTTTCTTT. Translating gives CASSLGGPNTEAFF. The complete variable domain, with remaining parts taken from reference TRBV5-1 and TRBJ1-1, reads KAGVTQTPRYLIKTRGQQVTLSCSPISGHRSVSWYQQTPGQGLQFLFEYFSETQRNKGNFPGRFSGRQFSNSRSEMNVSTLELGDSALYLCASSLGGPNTEAFFGQGTRLTVV.

This chain connects TRBV28 to TRBJ1-1; no clear D. Per germline, CDR1 MDHEN and CDR2 SYDVKM. Trimming shortened V by 6 bases and J by 6 bases, and 20 bases separated the two germline ends. The CDR3 totals 15 residues. CDR3 residues: CASSKPPGDRPEAFF. CDR3 DNA: TGTGCCAGCAGCAAGCCGCCGGGAGACCGTCCTGAAGCTTTCTTT.

This clone was seen a few times. V gene TRBV5-1 combines with J gene TRBJ1-6, with D perhaps TRBD1 (5 bases). This CDR3 is 15 amino acids long. Trimming removed 0 bases from V and 7 bases from J, with 11 bases in between. Germline V CDR1 and CDR2: SGHRS, YFSETQ. The CDR3 region is CASSLGQGRNSPLHF. CDR3 nucleotides: TGCGCCAGCAGCTTGGGGCAGGGCAGGAATTCACCCCTCCACTTT.

This clone occurred a few times. The genes are TRBV5-3 and TRBJ2-7; 8 bases agree with TRBD1. TRBV5-3 is an open reading frame whose function is uncertain. The CDR3 runs to 16 residues. Trimming took 1 base from V and 6 from J; bases not matched to a gene: 12. The CDR3 loop is CARSLQPTGESLEQYF. The DNA for the CDR3 is TGTGCCAGAAGCTTGCAACCGACAGGGGAGTCCCTCGAGCAGTACTTC.